The rows below give T cell receptor beta chains drawn from one sample of a study of cytomegalovirus exposure and HLA in healthy donors. The assay was immunoSEQ multiplex PCR, and TCRdb's table has in-frame clones only and misses some. The data hold roughly 190,000 clones, with roughly 75% observed a single time. The sample was PBMCs. These receptors were obtained from a man between 25 and 39 years old in good health and CMV-seropositive. Both conserved end residues are part of each CDR3. Each record gives: D gene, clone size, V gene, J gene, CDR3 DNA, CDR3 protein. D genes are given only for firm matches. Size is stated for part of the rows, as once, few or many counts, or as a class when the clone is expanded.

D: TRBD1
size: few
V: TRBV6-1
J: TRBJ2-7
DNA: TGTGCCAGCAGTGAACAGGACAGGGGTCCCTACGAGCAGTACTTC
CDR3: CASSEQDRGPYEQYF

D: TRBD1
size: -
V: TRBV6-5
J: TRBJ1-1
DNA: TGTGCCATCGAAGCCCCCGGGACAGCTGAAGCTTTCTTT
CDR3: CAIEAPGTAEAFF

D: -
size: few
V: TRBV9
J: TRBJ2-3
DNA: TGTGCCAGCAGCGTCCCCCTCGACAGAGCGGATACGCAGTATTTT
CDR3: CASSVPLDRADTQYF

D: TRBD1
size: -
V: TRBV19
J: TRBJ2-2
DNA: TGTGCCAGTAGTATCTCCGGACAGGGCACCGGGGAGCTGTTTTTT
CDR3: CASSISGQGTGELFF

D: TRBD1
size: few
V: TRBV6-5
J: TRBJ2-3
DNA: TGTGCCAGCATGTATGGACAGGGGGCCCCAGATACGCAGTATTTT
CDR3: CASMYGQGAPDTQYF

D: -
size: -
V: TRBV5-4
J: TRBJ2-3
DNA: TGTGCCACCAGTTGGGCAGCCGACACAGATACGCAGTATTTT
CDR3: CATSWAADTDTQYF

D: -
size: -
V: TRBV27
J: TRBJ1-4
DNA: TGTGCCAGCAGTTACCTGGGGCGGGGAGGGGAAAAACTGTTTTTT
CDR3: CASSYLGRGGEKLFF

D: TRBD2
size: -
V: TRBV27
J: TRBJ2-2
DNA: TGTGCCAGCAGGGTGGGGACTAGCGGATCCACCGGGGAGCTGTTTTTT
CDR3: CASRVGTSGSTGELFF

D: -
size: -
V: TRBV10-1
J: TRBJ2-1
DNA: TGCGCCAGCACGAGACTGGCCCTTACGAGCTCCTACAATGAGCAGTTCTTC
CDR3: CASTRLALTSSYNEQFF

D: -
size: few
V: TRBV27
J: TRBJ2-5
DNA: TGTGCCAGCCACCTACTATCTCAAGAGACCCAGTACTTC
CDR3: CASHLLSQETQYF

D: TRBD2
size: few
V: TRBV6-4
J: TRBJ2-3
DNA: TGTGCCAGCAGTGACTCAGGAGTAAGCGGGGGGACGCAGTATTTT
CDR3: CASSDSGVSGGTQYF